This T cell receptor (beta chain) derives from a study of T cell clonotyping in hematopoietic cell transplantation. Repertoires were generated with immunoSEQ multiplex PCR, while TCRdb's copy carries only in-frame clones and drops some. The table lists tens of thousands of clones, approximately 95% of them singletons. Germline assignment: CDR1 SGHTA and CDR2 FQGNSA. CDR3 size: 15 residues. V lost 1 base to trimming and J lost 0 bases, with 6 bases between them. The chain couples TRBV7-2 to TRBJ1-4, with D unclear. Sequenced sample: peripheral blood mononuclear cells. The sequence was obtained from a man between 25 and 39 years old in good health. Some clones in this sample may be carry-over from other donors' samples. The CDR3, as DNA: TGTGCCAGCAGCTTAGTAGCTGCAACTAATGAAAAACTGTTTTTT. It codes for CASSLVAATNEKLFF.